The next 18 T cell receptor beta chains were all read from a single sample in a study of breast tumors, draining lymph nodes, adjacent tissues. Axillary draining lymph nodes of breast cancer patients supplied the node samples. TCRdb fed the multiplex PCR reads into MiXCR, producing one record per CDR3 protein. The sample gives fewer than 200,000 distinct CDR3 sequences, approximately 30% of which show up once; approximately 4.2% is in the top ten. Sequences were obtained from axillary lymph node tissue. Source of these receptors: a female donor with breast cancer. Some clones in this sample may be carry-over from other donors' samples.

J is TRBJ2-3 and V is TRBV4-2; TRBD2 aligns across 10 bases. The CDR3 has 19 residues. CDR1 LGHNA and CDR2 YNFKEQ come from the germline V gene. V lost 1 base, J lost 0 bases, and 10 bases stayed unmatched. The CDR3 is CASSQGFTSGAPSTDTQYF. CDR3 DNA sequence: TGTGCCAGCAGCCAAGGGTTTACTAGCGGGGCACCTAGCACAGATACGCAGTATTTT.

In its sample, this clonotype was seen many times. V and J are TRBV7-3 and TRBJ2-5; 13 bases line up with TRBD2. This CDR3 spans 17 amino acids. V lost 1 base and J lost 5; bases outside the gene matches: 7. Germline CDR1 and CDR2: SGHTA and FQGTGA. Here the CDR3 DNA reads TGTGCCAGCAGCTTAAAGGTTACTAGCGGGAGGGATGAGACCCAGTACTTC. This sequence encodes CASSLKVTSGRDETQYF. Complete variable domain (other parts from reference TRBV7-3 and TRBJ2-5): GAGVSQTPSNKVTEKGKYVELRCDPISGHTALYWYRQSLGQGPEFLIYFQGTGAADDSGLPNDRFFAVRPEGSVSTLKIQRTERGDSAVYLCASSLKVTSGRDETQYFGPGTRLLVL.

The chain combines TRBV9 with TRBJ1-1; TRBD1 matches at 12 bases. The CDR3 contains 16 residues. The V segment lost 4 bases and the J segment 4 bases; nucleotides outside the gene matches: 8. Germline V gene data show CDR1 as SGDLS and CDR2 as YYNGEE. CDR3 protein: CASSPRDRGPGTEAFF. Here the CDR3 DNA reads TGTGCCAGCAGCCCCCGGGACAGGGGGCCGGGCACTGAAGCTTTCTTT.

The CDR3 DNA follows: TGCAGCTTAGGGACAGGGAGGAGGTACACCTTC. This codes for CSLGTGRRYTF. V is TRBV29-1 and J is TRBJ1-2; 9 nucleotides align to TRBD1. CDR3 length: 11 amino acids. V lost 8 bases and J lost 11; bases outside the gene matches: 9. The germline V gene encodes CDR1 SQVTM and CDR2 ANQGSEA.

As regards this clonotype: A read error may explain this, as a much larger clone is one base away. The J gene is TRBJ2-5, the V gene TRBV9; 7 bases agree with TRBD1. There are 14 residues in the CDR3. Germline CDR1 is SGDLS and CDR2 is YYNGEE. The CDR3 protein is CASSPTGRQETQSF. The CDR3 coding sequence is TGTGCCAGCAGCCCGACAGGGCGGCAAGAGACCCAGTCCTTC.

As for this clonotype: A much larger clone lies a single base off, so this may be a read error. For the CDR3, the DNA is TGCGCCAGCAGCCAAGTACCGGACCACGATGAGCAGTTCTTC. The encoded protein is CASSQVPDHDEQFF. The gene calls are TRBV4-1 and TRBJ2-1, with D unresolved. Germline lookup yields CDR1 MGHRA and CDR2 YSYEKL. This CDR3 region has 14 residues. Trimming took 1 base from V and 8 from J, leaving 12 bases between them.

This rearrangement joins TRBV6-2 or TRBV6-3 to TRBJ2-1, with 9 nucleotides matching TRBD2. The CDR3 totals 15 residues. Germline CDR1 and CDR2: MNHEY and SVGEGT. V gave up 6 bases and J gave up 6 bases; unmatched junction bases: 9. CDR3 DNA sequence: TGTGCCAGCAGAAGAACCGGGACTAGCTCCAATGAGCAGTTCTTC. The encoded protein is CASRRTGTSSNEQFF.

At least ten counts were recorded for this clonotype. The chain links TRBV7-8 to TRBJ1-2; D is unclear. Germline CDR1 is SGHVS and CDR2 is FQNEAQ. This CDR3 region has 15 residues. The ends were cut back, 5 bases at V and 7 bases at J, with 20 bases in the middle. CDR3 sequence: CASSPRTHSDGGYTF. The CDR3 DNA is TGTGCCAGCAGCCCCCGGACCCATAGCGACGGTGGCTACACCTTC.

The table lists this clonotype with many counts. The chain is built from TRBV12-3 or TRBV12-4 and TRBJ2-3, with 7 bases that match TRBD2. V shed 3 bases, J shed 3 bases, and the junction held 9 bases outside the gene matches. CDR3 length: 16 residues. Written as DNA, the CDR3 is TGTGCCAGCAGTTTTGGGGGACTACAAGGGACAGATACGCAGTATTTT. This gives the protein CASSFGGLQGTDTQYF.

The sample holds a few counts of this clonotype. The chain links TRBV28 to TRBJ2-3; 8 bases agree with TRBD1. The CDR3 has 14 residues. The J segment lost 6 bases and the V segment lost 5 bases, leaving 7 bases of the junction unmatched. CDR1 and CDR2 from the germline V gene are MDHEN and SYDVKM. CDR3 DNA: TGTGCCAGCAGTCCGGACAGGGTGGCGGATACGCAGTATTTT. Protein: CASSPDRVADTQYF.

Many counts were recorded for this clonotype. The chain has TRBV11-2 and TRBJ2-1, with a tentative D call TRBD2 (5 bases). Trimming cost V 3 bases and J 1 base, with 10 bases left between them. There are 15 residues in the CDR3. Germline V gene sequence: CDR1 SGHAT, CDR2 FQNNGV. CDR3 residues: CASSFSRGSYNEQFF. In nucleotides, the CDR3 is TGTGCCAGCAGCTTCAGTCGGGGTTCCTACAATGAGCAGTTCTTC.

This clonotype was seen ten or more times. The chain uses TRBV5-1 and TRBJ2-5, with 8 bases that match TRBD2. After removal of 4 bases from V and 4 bases from J, the junction contained 12 bases not matched to a gene. The CDR3 has 16 residues. Germline CDR1 reads SGHRS; CDR2 reads YFSETQ. The CDR3 nucleotides are TGCGCCAGCAGCCCGCTCGGGGTAGCGGGGTTAGAGACCCAGTACTTC. It specifies CASSPLGVAGLETQYF.

This clonotype was seen many times. The chain uses TRBV4-1 and TRBJ1-4; D not certain. This CDR3 has 17 amino acids. Per germline, CDR1 MGHRA and CDR2 YSYEKL. Between the trimmed V and J ends, which lost 0 bases and 5 bases, there was a span of 16 bases. CDR3 DNA sequence: TGCGCCAGCAGCCAAGATATTGGGCCACAACTAAATGAAAAACTGTTTTTT. The encoded protein is CASSQDIGPQLNEKLFF.

This clonotype is a singleton in its sample. A read error may be the cause here, since a much bigger clone is one base away. V is TRBV30 and J is TRBJ1-5; D is uncertain. Per the germline V gene, CDR1 is GTSNPN and CDR2 is SVGIG (reference sequence). The CDR3 loop spans 14 amino acids. The V end was cut by 0 bases, the J end by 1 base, with 7 bases between. CDR3 bases: TGTGCCTGGAGTGTCGTGGGGAGCAATCAGCCCCAGCATTTT. Translation: CAWSVVGSNQPQHF.

This clonotype occurred many times. J is TRBJ2-3 and V is TRBV7-3; 10 nucleotides align to TRBD2. This CDR3 region has 21 residues. Germline V gives CDR1 SGHTA, CDR2 FQGTGA. V shed 5 bases, J shed 2 bases, and the junction held 22 bases outside the gene matches. CDR3 sequence reads: CASSARVTLAGVSNPTDTQYF. Written as DNA, the CDR3 is TGTGCCAGCAGCGCACGGGTGACTCTAGCGGGAGTTTCGAACCCCACAGATACGCAGTATTTT.

This clonotype was counted a few times. One base away lies a much larger clone, so this may be a sequencing read error. The chain employs TRBV12-3 or TRBV12-4 and TRBJ1-2; D unresolved. This CDR3 has 15 residues. Trimming pared 3 bases from V and 0 bases from J, leaving 11 bases between. The CDR3 DNA reads TGTGCCAGCAGTTTCGGGGTAGTAACTAACTATGGCTACACCTTC. Its protein product is CASSFGVVTNYGYTF.

This clonotype was detected many times. The chain uses TRBV14 and TRBJ2-7, with D perhaps given as TRBD1 or TRBD2 (5 bases each). Trimming took 2 bases from V and 3 from J, leaving 14 bases between them. The CDR3 has 15 amino acids. CDR1 SGHDN and CDR2 FVKESK come from the germline V gene. CDR3 amino acids: CASSQTAGAHYEQYF. CDR3 sequence (DNA): TGTGCCAGCAGCCAAACAGCCGGGGCCCACTACGAGCAGTACTTC.

This clonotype was detected many times. The V and J genes are TRBV6-6 and TRBJ1-3, with D uncertain. The germline CDR1 and CDR2 sequences are MNHNY and SVGAGI (reference sequence). The CDR3 totals 17 residues. With 5 bases removed from V and 3 bases from J, the gap between germline ends came to 20 bases. CDR3 in DNA: TGTGCCAGCAGTCACCCCCCGGGTGCGCTGGGTGGAAACACCATATATTTT. This translates into CASSHPPGALGGNTIYF.